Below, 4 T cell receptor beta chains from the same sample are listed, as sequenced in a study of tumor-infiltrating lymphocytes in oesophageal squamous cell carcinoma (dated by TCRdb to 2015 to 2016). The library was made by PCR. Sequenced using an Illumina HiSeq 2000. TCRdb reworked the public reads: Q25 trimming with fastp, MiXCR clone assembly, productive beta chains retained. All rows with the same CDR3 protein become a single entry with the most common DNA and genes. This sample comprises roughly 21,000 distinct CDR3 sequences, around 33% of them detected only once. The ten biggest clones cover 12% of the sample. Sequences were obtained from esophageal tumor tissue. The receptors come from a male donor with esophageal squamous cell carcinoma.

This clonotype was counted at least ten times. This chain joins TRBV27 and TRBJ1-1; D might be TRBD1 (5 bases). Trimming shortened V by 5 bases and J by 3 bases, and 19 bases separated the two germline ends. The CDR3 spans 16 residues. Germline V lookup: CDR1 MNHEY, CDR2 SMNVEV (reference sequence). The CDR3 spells CASSITARTSYTEAFF. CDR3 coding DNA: TGTGCCAGCAGTATAACTGCTCGGACATCCTACACTGAAGCTTTCTTT.

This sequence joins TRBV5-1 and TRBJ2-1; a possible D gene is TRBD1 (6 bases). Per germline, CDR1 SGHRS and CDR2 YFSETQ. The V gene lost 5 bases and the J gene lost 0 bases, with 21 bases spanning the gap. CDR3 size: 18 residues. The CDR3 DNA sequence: TGCGCCAGCAGTTCGGGTAGACAGGCTGAACGCTCCTACAATGAGCAGTTCTTC. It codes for CASSSGRQAERSYNEQFF.

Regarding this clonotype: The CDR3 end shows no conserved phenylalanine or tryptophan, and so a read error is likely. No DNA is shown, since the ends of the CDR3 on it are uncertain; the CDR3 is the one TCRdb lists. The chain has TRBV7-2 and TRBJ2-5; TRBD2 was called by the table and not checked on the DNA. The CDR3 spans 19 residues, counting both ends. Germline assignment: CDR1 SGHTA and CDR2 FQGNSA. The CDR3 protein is CASSLALMGLSSYEQYFGN.

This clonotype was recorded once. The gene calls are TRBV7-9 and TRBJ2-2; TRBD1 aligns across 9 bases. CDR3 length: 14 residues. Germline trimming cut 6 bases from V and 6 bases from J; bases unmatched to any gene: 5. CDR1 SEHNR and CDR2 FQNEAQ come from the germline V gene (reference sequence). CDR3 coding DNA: TGTGCCAGCAGATGGACAGGGGTGGCCGGGGAGCTGTTTTTT. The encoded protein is CASRWTGVAGELFF.